This TCR beta chain was obtained from a study of blood T cell repertoires in COVID-19. Study as a whole: Specimens from acute and convalescent COVID-19 originated in the United States, Italy and Spain. The analysed material was cDNA or gDNA that came from T cells, B-cell-depleted T cells, or PBMCs.

CDR3 size: 17 residues. Germline CDR1 is MNHEY and CDR2 is SMNVEV (reference sequence). The ends lost 6 bases at V and 2 bases at J; junction bases unmatched: 12. Under the authors' procedure: From reference gene primer amplification, estimates of nucleated cell counts were derived. Sequencing was performed with immunoSEQ multiplex PCR; in TCRdb, only in-frame clones are kept and a portion is missing. That table gives V, J and clone size, and the DNA gave D and trimming. The table has around 140,000 clones, roughly 88% seen once. This receptor was obtained from a man in his sixties with active or convalescent COVID-19. The sequenced sample consisted of peripheral blood. V usage is TRBV27 and J usage is TRBJ1-5, with 8 bases aligning to TRBD1. CDR3 nucleotides: TGTGCCAGCAGCACCCTGGCAGGGGGCCGCCGCAATCAGCCCCAGCATTTT. This codes for CASSTLAGGRRNQPQHF.